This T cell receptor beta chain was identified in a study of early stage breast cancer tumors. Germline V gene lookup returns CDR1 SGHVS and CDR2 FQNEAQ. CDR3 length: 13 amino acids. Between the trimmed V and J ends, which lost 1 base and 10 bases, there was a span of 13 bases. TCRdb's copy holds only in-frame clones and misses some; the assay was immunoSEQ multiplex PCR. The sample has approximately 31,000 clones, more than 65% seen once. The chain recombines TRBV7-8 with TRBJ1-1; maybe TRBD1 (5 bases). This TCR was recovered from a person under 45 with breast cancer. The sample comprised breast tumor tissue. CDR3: CASSLETWGVAFF. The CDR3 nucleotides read TGTGCCAGCAGCTTAGAGACGTGGGGGGTAGCTTTCTTT.